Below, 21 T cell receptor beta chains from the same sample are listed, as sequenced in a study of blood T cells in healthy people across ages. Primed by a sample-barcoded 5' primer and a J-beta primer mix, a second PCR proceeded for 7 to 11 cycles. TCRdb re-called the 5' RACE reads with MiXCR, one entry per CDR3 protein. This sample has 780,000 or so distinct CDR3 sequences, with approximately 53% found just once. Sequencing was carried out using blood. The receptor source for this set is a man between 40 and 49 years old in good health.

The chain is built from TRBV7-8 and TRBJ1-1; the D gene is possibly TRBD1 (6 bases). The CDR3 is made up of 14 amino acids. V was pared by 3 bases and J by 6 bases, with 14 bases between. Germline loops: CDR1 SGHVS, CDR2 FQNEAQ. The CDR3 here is CASSFGRRGPEAFF. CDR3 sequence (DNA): TGTGCCAGCAGCTTCGGACGACGGGGGCCTGAAGCTTTCTTT.

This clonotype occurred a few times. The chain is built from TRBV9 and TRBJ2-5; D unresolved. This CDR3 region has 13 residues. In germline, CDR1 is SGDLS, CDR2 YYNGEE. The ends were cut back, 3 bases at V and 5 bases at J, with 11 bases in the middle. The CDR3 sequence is CASSGTVRETQYF. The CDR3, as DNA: TGTGCCAGCAGCGGAACAGTCCGTGAGACCCAGTACTTC. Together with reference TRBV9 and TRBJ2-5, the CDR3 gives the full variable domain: DSGVTQTPKHLITATGQRVTLRCSPRSGDLSVYWYQQSLDQGLQFLIQYYNGEERAKGNILERFSAQQFPDLHSELNLSSLELGDSALYFCASSGTVRETQYFGPGTRLLVL.

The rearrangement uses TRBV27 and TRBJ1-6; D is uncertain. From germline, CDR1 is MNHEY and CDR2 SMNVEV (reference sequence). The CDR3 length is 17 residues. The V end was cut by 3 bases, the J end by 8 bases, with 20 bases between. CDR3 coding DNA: TGTGCCAGCAGTTTCGGGAGAGGGATCTTAAGGGATTCACCCCTCCACTTT. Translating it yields CASSFGRGILRDSPLHF.

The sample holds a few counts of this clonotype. The CDR3 coding sequence is TGTGCCAGCAGTTCCCCCTCCCGTACCCAGACCCAGTACTTC. Its protein product is CASSSPSRTQTQYF. The chain recombines TRBV27 with TRBJ2-5; no definite D call. Germline lookup yields CDR1 MNHEY and CDR2 SMNVEV (reference sequence). There are 14 residues in the CDR3. V was shortened by 4 bases and J by 6 bases, with 15 bases between the two germline ends.

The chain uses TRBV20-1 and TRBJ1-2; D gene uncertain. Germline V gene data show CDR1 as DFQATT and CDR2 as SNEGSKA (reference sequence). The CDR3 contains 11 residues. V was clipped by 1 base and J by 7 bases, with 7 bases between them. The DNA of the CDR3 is TGCAGTGCTAGAGGGCCGGGTGGCTACACCTTC. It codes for CSARGPGGYTF.

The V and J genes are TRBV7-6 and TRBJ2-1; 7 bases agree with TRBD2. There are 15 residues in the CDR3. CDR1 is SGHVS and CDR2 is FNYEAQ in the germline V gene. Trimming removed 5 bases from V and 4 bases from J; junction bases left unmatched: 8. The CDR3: CASSPPGEGYNEQFF. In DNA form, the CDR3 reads TGTGCCAGCAGCCCCCCCGGGGAGGGGTACAATGAGCAGTTCTTC.

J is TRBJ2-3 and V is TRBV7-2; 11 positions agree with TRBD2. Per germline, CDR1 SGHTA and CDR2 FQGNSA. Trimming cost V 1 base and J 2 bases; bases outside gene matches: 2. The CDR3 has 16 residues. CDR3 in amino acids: CASSLELAGATDTQYF. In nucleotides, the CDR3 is TGTGCCAGCAGCTTAGAACTAGCGGGAGCCACAGATACGCAGTATTTT.

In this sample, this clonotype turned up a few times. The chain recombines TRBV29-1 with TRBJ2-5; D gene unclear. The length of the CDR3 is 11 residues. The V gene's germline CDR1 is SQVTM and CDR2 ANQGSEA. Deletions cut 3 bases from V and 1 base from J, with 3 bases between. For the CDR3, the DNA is TGCAGCGTTGACCTCCAAGAGACCCAGTACTTC. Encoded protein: CSVDLQETQYF.

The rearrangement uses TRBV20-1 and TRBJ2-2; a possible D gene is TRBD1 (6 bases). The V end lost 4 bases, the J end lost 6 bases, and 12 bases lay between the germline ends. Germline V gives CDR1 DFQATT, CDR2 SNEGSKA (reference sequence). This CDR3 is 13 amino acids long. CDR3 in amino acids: CSATPGVPGELFF. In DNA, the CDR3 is TGCAGTGCTACTCCAGGGGTCCCCGGGGAGCTGTTTTTT.

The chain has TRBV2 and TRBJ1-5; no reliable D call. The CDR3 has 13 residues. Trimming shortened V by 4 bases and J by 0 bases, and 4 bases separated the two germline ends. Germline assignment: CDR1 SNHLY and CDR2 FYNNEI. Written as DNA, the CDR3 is TGTGCCAGCAGTGTACATAGCAATCAGCCCCAGCATTTT. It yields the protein CASSVHSNQPQHF.

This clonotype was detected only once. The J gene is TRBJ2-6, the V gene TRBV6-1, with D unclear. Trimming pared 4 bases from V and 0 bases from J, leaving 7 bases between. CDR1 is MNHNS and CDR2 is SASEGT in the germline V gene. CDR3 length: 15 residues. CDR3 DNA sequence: TGTGCCAGCAGTGCCTCGGGCTCTGGGGCCAACGTCCTGACTTTC. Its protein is CASSASGSGANVLTF.

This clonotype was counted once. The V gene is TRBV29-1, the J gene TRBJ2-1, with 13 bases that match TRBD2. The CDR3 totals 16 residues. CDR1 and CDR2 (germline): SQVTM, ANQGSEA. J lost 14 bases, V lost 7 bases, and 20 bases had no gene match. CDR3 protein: CSGCLGLAGIQETEFF. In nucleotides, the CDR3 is TGCAGCGGATGTTTGGGACTAGCGGGAATTCAAGAGACCGAGTTCTTC.

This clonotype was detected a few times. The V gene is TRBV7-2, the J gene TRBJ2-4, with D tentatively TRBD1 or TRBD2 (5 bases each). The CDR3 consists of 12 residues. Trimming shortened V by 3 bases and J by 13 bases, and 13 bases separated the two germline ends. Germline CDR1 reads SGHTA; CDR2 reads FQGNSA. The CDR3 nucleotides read TGTGCCAGCAGCTTCGACCAGGGAGTCCAGTACTTC. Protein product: CASSFDQGVQYF.

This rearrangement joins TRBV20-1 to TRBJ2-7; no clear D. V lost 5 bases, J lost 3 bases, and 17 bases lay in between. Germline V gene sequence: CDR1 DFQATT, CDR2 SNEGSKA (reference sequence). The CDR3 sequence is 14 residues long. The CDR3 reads CSASPSRVRYEQYF. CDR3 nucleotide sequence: TGCAGTGCTTCCCCCTCTCGGGTACGCTACGAGCAGTACTTC.

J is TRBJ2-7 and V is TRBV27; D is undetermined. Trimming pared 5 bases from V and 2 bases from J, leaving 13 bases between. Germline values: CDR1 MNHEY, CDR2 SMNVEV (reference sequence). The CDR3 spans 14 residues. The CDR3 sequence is CASSPTVIAYEQYF. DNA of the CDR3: TGTGCCAGCAGTCCGACGGTTATTGCCTACGAGCAGTACTTC.

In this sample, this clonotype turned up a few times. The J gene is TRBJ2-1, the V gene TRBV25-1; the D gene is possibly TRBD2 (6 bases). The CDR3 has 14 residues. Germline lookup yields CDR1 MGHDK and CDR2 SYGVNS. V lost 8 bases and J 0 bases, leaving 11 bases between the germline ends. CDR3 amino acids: CASVGLRSYNEQFF. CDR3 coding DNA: TGTGCCAGCGTGGGACTTCGCTCCTACAATGAGCAGTTCTTC.

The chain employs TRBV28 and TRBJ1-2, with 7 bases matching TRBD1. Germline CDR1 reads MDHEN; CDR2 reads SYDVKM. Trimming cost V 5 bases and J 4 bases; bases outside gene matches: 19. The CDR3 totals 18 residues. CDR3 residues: CASSVPTGGGLRGYGYTF. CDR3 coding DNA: TGTGCCAGCAGTGTGCCTACAGGAGGGGGCTTAAGGGGCTATGGCTACACCTTC.

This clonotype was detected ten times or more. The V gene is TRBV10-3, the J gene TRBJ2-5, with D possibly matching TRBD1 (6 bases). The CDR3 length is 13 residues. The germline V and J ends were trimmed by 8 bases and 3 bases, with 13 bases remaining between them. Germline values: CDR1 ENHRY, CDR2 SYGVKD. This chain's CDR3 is CAIRTVIEETQYF. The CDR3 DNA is TGTGCCATCCGGACAGTGATCGAAGAGACCCAGTACTTC.

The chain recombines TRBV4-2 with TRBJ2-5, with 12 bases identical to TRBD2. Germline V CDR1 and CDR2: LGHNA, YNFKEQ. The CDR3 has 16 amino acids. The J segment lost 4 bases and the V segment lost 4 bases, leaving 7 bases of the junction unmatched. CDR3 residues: CASSRRLAGELETQYF. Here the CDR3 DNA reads TGTGCCAGCAGCCGGAGACTAGCGGGAGAGTTAGAGACCCAGTACTTC.

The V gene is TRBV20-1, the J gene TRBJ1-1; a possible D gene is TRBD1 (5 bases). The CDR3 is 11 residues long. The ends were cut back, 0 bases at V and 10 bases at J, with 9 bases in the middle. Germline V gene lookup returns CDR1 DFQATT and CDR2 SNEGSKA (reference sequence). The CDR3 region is CSAREAGRAFF. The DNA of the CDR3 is TGCAGTGCTAGAGAGGCAGGGAGAGCTTTCTTT.

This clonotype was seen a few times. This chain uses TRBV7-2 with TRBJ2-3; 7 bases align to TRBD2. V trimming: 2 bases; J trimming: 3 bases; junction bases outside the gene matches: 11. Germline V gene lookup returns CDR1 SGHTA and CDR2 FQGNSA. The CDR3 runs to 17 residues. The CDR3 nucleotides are TGTGCCAGCAGCTTAAGCGGTGGAGGGAGGGCTACAGATACGCAGTATTTT. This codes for CASSLSGGGRATDTQYF.